Included here is one T cell receptor beta chain sequence, with context. Its antigen is still unknown. This entry is derived from a study of cytotoxic CD8 clonotypes in ibrutinib-treated CLL. Regarding the study as a whole: Upon ibrutinib response clonality rose, and upon progression it fell back toward baseline.

The V segment lost 0 bases and the J segment 7 bases; nucleotides outside the gene matches: 2. The CDR3 totals 15 residues. Germline assignment: CDR1 SGHTA and CDR2 FQGNSA. The protocol was immunoSEQ multiplex PCR, while the TCRdb copy is restricted to in-frame clones and leaves out a portion. This sample has over 6,000 clones; roughly 74% occur once, and the top ten carry roughly 5.1%. The sequence was collected from a human donor with chronic lymphocytic leukemia. The chain employs TRBV7-2 and TRBJ2-1, with 11 bases lining up with TRBD2. Sequencing was performed on PBMCs, taken before ibrutinib treatment. The CDR3 sequence: CASSLASGRVNEQFF. The CDR3 DNA is TGTGCCAGCAGCTTAGCTAGCGGGAGGGTGAATGAGCAGTTCTTC.